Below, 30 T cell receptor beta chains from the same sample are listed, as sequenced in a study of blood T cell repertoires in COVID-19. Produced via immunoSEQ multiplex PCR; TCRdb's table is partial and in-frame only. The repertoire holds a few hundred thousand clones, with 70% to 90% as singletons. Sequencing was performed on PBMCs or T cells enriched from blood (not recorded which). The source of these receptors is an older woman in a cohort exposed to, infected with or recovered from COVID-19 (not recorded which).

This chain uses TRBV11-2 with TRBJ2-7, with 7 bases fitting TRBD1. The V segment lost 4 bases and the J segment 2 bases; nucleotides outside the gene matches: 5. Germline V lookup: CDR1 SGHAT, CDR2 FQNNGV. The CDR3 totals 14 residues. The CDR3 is CASSSGQVPYEQYF. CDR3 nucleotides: TGTGCCAGCAGCTCAGGACAGGTCCCCTACGAGCAGTACTTC.

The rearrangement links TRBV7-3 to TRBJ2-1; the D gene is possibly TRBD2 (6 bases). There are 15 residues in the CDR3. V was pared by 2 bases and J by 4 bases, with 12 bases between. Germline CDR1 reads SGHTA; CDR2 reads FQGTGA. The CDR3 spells CASSLDGSRYNEQFF. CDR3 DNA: TGTGCCAGCAGCTTAGACGGGAGCCGTTACAATGAGCAGTTCTTC.

The CDR3 coding sequence is TGTGCCAGCAGCCTTATGAACACTGAAGCTTTCTTT. It encodes CASSLMNTEAFF. The chain joins TRBV7-9 to TRBJ1-1; no reliable D call. The ends were cut back, 5 bases at V and 0 bases at J, with 4 bases in the middle. Germline CDR1 and CDR2: SEHNR and FQNEAQ (reference sequence). The CDR3 has 12 amino acids.

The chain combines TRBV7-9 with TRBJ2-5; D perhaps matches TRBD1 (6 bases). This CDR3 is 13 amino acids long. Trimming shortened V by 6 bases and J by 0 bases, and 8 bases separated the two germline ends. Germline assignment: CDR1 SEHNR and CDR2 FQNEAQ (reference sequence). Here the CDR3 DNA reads TGTGCCAGCAGTTACAGGGACCAAGAGACCCAGTACTTC. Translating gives CASSYRDQETQYF.

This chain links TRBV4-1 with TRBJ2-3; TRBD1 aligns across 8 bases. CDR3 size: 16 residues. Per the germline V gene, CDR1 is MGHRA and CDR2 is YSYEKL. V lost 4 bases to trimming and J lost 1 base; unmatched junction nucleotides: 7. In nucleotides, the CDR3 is TGCGCCAGCAGCCCCGACCAGGGGGCTCGCACAGATACGCAGTATTTT. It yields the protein CASSPDQGARTDTQYF.

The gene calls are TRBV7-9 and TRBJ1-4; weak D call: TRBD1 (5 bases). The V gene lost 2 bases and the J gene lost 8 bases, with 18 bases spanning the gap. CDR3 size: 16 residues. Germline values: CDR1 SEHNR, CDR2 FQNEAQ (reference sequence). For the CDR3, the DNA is TGTGCCAGCAGCTTATTGACGGGACCCGGAGGGGAAAAACTGTTTTTT. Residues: CASSLLTGPGGEKLFF.

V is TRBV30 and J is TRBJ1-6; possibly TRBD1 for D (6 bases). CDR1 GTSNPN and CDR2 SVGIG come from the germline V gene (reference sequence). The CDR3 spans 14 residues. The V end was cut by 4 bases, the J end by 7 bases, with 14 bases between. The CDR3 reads CAWKSRTENSPLHF. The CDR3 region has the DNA TGTGCCTGGAAGAGCCGGACAGAGAATTCACCCCTCCACTTT.

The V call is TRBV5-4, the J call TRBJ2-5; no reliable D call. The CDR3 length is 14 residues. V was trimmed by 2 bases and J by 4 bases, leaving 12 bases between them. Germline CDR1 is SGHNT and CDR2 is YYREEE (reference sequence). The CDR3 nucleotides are TGTGCCAGCAGCTTCGCAGGCACCCGAGAGACCCAGTACTTC. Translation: CASSFAGTRETQYF.

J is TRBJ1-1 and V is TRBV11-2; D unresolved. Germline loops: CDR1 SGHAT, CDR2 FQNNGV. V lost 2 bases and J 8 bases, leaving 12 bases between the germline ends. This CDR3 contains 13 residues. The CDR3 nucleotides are TGTGCCAGCAGCTTATCTGTGATGGAGGAAGCTTTCTTT. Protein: CASSLSVMEEAFF.

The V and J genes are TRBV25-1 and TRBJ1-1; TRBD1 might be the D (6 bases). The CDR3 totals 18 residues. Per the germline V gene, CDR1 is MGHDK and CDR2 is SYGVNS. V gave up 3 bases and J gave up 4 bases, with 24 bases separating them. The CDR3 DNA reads TGTGCCAGCAGTGACCAACAGGGTGCAATGACCGAGGTCACTGAAGCTTTCTTT. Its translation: CASSDQQGAMTEVTEAFF.

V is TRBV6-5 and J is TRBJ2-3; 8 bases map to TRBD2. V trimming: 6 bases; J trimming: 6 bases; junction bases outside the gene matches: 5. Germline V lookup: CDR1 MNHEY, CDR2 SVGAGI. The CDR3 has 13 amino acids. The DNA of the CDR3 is TGTGCCAGCAGCGGGAGGGCCACGGATACGCAGTATTTT. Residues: CASSGRATDTQYF.

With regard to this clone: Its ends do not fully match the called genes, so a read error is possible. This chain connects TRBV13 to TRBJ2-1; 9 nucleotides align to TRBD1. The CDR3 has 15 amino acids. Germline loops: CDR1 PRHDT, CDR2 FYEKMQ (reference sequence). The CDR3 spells CASSLGTGTYNEQFF. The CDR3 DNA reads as TGTGCCAGCAGCCTAGGGACAGGGACATACAATGAGCAGTTCTTC.

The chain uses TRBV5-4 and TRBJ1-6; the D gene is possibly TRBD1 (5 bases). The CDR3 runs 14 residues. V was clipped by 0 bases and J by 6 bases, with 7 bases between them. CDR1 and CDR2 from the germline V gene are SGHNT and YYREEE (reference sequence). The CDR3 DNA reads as TGTGCCAGCAGCTTGGGACAGTCTAATTCACCCCTCCACTTT. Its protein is CASSLGQSNSPLHF.

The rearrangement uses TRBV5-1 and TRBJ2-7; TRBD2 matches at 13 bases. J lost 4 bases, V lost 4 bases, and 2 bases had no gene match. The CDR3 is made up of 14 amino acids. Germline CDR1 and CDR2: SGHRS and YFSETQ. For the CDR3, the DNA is TGCGCCAGCAGCGCGACTAGCGGGGGGTACGAGCAGTACTTC. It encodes CASSATSGGYEQYF.

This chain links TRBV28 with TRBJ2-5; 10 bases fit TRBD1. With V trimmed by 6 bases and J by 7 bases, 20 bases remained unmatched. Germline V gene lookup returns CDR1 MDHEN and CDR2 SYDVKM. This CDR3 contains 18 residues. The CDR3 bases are TGTGCCAGCAGGCCCGAACGAGTGGGACAGGGGTTTCGGGGGACCCAGTACTTC. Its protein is CASRPERVGQGFRGTQYF.

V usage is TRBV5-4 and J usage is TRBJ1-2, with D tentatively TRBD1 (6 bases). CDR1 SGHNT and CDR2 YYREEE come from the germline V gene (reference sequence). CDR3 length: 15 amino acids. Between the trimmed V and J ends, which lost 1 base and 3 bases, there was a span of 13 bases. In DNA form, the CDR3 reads TGTGCCAGCAGCTTGTCAGGGGCCGCCTACTATGGCTACACCTTC. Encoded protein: CASSLSGAAYYGYTF.

The chain's CDR3 is CSARQGRELFF. DNA for the CDR3: TGCAGTGCAAGACAGGGTCGGGAGCTGTTTTTT. V is TRBV20-1 and J is TRBJ2-2; 7 bases are shared with TRBD1. The CDR3 is 11 amino acids. The ends lost 6 bases at V and 9 bases at J; junction bases unmatched: 4. Germline V gives CDR1 DFQATT, CDR2 SNEGSKA (reference sequence).

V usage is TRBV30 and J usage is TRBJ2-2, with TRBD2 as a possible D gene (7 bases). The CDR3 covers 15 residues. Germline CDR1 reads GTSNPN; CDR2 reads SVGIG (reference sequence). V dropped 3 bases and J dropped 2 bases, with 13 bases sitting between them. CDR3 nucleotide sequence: TGTGCCTGGAGGGGGGGGCTGGTAAACACCGGGGAGCTGTTTTTT. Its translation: CAWRGGLVNTGELFF. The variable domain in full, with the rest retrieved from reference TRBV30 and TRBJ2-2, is SQTIHQWPATLVQPVGSPLSLECTVEGTSNPNLYWYRQAAGRGLQLLFYSVGIGQISSEVPQNLSASRPQDRQFILSSKKLLLSDSGFYLCAWRGGLVNTGELFFGEGSRLTVL.

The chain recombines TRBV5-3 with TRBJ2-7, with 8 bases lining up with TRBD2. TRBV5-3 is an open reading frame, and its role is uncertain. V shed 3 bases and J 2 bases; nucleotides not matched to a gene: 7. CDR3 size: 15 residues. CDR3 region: CARSWVAGGTYEQYF. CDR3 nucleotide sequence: TGTGCCAGAAGCTGGGTGGCGGGAGGTACCTACGAGCAGTACTTC.

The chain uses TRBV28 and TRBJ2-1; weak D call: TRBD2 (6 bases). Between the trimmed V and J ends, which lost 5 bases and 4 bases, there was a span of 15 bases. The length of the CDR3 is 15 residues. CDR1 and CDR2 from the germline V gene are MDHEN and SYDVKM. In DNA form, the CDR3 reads TGTGCCAGCAGTCTTCTTCTCGGGGGATACAATGAGCAGTTCTTC. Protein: CASSLLLGGYNEQFF.

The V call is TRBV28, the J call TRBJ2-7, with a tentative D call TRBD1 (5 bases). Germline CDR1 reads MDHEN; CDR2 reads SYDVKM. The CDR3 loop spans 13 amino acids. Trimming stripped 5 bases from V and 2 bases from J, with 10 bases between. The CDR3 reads CASSATDTYEQYF. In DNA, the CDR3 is TGTGCCAGCAGTGCGACAGATACCTACGAGCAGTACTTC.

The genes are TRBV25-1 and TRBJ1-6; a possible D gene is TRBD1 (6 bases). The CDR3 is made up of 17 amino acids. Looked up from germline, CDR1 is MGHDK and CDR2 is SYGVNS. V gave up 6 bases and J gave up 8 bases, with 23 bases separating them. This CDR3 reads CASSTGKGGPPYSPLHF. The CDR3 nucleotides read TGTGCCAGCAGCACAGGGAAGGGTGGGCCCCCATATTCACCCCTCCACTTT.

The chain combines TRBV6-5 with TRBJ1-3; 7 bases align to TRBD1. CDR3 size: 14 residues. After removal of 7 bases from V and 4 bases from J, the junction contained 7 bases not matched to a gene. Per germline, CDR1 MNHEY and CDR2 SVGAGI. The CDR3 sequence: CASKVTGDGNTIYF. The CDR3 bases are TGTGCCAGCAAAGTTACAGGGGACGGAAACACCATATATTTT.

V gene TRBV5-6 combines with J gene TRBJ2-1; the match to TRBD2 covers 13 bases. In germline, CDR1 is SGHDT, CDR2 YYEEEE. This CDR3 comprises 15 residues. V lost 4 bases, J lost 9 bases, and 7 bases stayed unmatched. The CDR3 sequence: CASSRGLAGSFEQFF. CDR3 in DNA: TGTGCCAGCAGCAGGGGACTAGCGGGATCGTTTGAGCAGTTCTTC.

The CDR3 spells CASSLEARYNEQFF. CDR3 sequence (DNA): TGTGCCAGCAGCTTAGAAGCGAGATACAATGAGCAGTTCTTC. The chain recombines TRBV7-8 with TRBJ2-1; D remains ambiguous. The CDR3 runs 14 residues. The germline V gene has CDR1 SGHVS and CDR2 FQNEAQ. Between the trimmed V and J ends, which lost 1 base and 4 bases, there was a span of 8 bases.

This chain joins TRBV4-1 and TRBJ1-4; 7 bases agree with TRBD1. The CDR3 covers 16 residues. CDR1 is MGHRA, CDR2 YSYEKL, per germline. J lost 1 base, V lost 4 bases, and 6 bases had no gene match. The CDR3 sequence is CASSRQHRGTNEKLFF. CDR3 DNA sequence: TGCGCCAGCAGCCGACAACACAGGGGAACTAATGAAAAACTGTTTTTT.

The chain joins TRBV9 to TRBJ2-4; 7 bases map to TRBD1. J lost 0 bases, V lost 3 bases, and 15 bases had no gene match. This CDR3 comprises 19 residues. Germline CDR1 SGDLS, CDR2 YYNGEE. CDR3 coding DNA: TGTGCCAGCAGCGCGGACCCGGTTAAGGGACAGCTAGCCAAAAACATTCAGTACTTC. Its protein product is CASSADPVKGQLAKNIQYF.

The chain's CDR3 is CSVGDNSNQPQHF. The CDR3 DNA reads as TGCAGCGTTGGGGACAATAGCAATCAGCCCCAGCATTTT. The V gene is TRBV29-1, the J gene TRBJ1-5; D might be TRBD1 (6 bases). CDR3 size: 13 residues. V gave up 4 bases and J gave up 0 bases, with 7 bases separating them. Germline V gene sequence: CDR1 SQVTM, CDR2 ANQGSEA.

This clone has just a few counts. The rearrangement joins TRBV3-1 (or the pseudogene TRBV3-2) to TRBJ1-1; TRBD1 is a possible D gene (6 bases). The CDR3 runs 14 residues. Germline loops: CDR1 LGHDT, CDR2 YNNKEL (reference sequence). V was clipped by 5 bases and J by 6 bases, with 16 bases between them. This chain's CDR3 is CASSSFVGASEAFF. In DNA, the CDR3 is TGTGCCAGCAGCTCATTTGTGGGGGCCTCTGAAGCTTTCTTT.

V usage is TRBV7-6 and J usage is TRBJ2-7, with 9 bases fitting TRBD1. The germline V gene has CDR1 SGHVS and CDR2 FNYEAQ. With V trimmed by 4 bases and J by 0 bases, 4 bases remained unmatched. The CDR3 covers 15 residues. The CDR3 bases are TGTGCCAGCAGCTCGGGGACAGGGAGCTCCTACGAGCAGTACTTC. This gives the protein CASSSGTGSSYEQYF. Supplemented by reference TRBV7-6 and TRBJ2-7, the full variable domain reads GAGVSQSPRYKVTKRGQDVALRCDPISGHVSLYWYRQALGQGPEFLTYFNYEAQQDKSGLPNDRFSAERPEGSISTLTIQRTEQRDSAMYRCASSSGTGSSYEQYFGPGTRLTVT.